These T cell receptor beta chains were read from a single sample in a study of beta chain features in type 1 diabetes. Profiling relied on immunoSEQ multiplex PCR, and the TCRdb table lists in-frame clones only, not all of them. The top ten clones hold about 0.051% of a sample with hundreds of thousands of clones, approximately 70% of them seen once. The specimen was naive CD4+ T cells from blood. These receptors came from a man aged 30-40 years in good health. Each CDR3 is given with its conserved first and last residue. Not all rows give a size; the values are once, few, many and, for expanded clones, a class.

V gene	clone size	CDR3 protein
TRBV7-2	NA	CASSLTGRDEQFF
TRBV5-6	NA	CASSLGGRTINYGYTF
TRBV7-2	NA	CASSLTSGVTEQYF
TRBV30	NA	CAWSPGTGAPDTQYF
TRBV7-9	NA	CASSLDRGGYTF
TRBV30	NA	CAWSPSRGRSYEQYF
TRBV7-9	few	CASSTDRWDEKLFF
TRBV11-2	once	CASSGVVGRREQFF
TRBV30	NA	CAWSQLLSSYNEQFF
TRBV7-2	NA	CASSLGTGELFF
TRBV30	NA	CAWSAMTGTGYYYF
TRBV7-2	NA	CASSFRGHQETQYF
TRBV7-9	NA	CASSSVPQRRGNEQFF
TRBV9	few	CASSAHPGTQYF
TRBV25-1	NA	CASSEISGYTF
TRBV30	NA	CAWSKGGLTEAFF
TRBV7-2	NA	CASSQGWEETQYF
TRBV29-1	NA	CSVATSGGNNEQFF
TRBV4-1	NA	CASSQLGQGTGNEQFF
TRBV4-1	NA	CASSQGTGATDTQYF
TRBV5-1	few	CASRRGSQEDEQYF
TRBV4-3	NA	CASSQVSRGAGEQFF
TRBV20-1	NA	CSADGDTEAFF
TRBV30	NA	CAWSVRYNEQFF
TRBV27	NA	CASSSQRGTQYF
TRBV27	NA	CASSQQGGKTQYF
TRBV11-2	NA	CASSTYRGQQETQYF
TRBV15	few	CATSNRVRETQYF
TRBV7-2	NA	CASSLIPGSGNEQFF
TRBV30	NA	CAWSAGFYGYTF
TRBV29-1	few	CSAGTTEAFF
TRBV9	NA	CASSVTGMNTEAFF
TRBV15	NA	CATRAGRWGYTDTQYF
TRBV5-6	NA	CASSRSNQPQHF
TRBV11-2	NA	CASLVSTATDTQYF
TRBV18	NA	CASSPEETQYF
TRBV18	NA	CASSPDSGLETQYF
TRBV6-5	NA	CASSSLRGTLYGYTF
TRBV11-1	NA	CASSHWDRVYEQYF
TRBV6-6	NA	CASRPGTNTEAFF
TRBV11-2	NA	CASSLQGGSYNEQFF
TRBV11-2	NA	CASSLGQGDYGYTF
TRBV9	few	CASSTGLAGGENEQFF
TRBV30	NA	CAWSGEAYTYNEQFF
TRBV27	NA	CASRQGGRDNEQFF
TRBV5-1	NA	CASSLDGGGQPQHF
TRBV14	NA	CASSGTGEVTQYF
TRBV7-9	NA	CASSPLTGIMNTEAFF
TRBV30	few	CAWTTADTQYF
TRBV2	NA	CASSELRSSGRRITDTQYF
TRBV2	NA	CASSAGYNEQFF
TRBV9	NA	CASSVGTSGTPTLYNEQFF
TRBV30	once	CAWRTGIYGYTF
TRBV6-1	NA	CASSERAVSEAFF
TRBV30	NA	CAWSTPGQGPRSFHF
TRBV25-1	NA	CASSELSGNTEAFF
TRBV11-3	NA	CASSSTWSSGELFF